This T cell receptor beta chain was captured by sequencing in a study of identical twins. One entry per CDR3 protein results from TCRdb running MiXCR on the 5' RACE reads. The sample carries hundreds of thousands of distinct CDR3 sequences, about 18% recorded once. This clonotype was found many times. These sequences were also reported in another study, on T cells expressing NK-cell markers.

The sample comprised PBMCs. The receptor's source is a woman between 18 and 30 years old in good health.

In DNA, the CDR3 is TGTGCCAGCAGCCCGGGGAGTAGAGCTTTCTTT. Protein: CASSPGSRAFF. The V gene is TRBV7-9, the J gene TRBJ1-1; D is undetermined. CDR3 size: 11 residues. Germline CDR1 and CDR2: SEHNR and FQNEAQ (reference sequence). Trimming removed 5 bases at V and 10 bases at J, with 11 bases between. Full variable domain (missing parts from reference TRBV7-9 and TRBJ1-1): DTGVSQNPRHKITKRGQNVTFRCDPISEHNRLYWYRQTLGQGPEFLTYFQNEAQLEKSRLLSDRFSAERPKGSFSTLEIQRTEQGDSAMYLCASSPGSRAFFGQGTRLTVV.